These 18 T cell receptor beta chains originate from one sample sequenced in a study of T cell responses to AZD1222 COVID-19 vaccine. TCRdb's copy holds only in-frame clones and misses some; the assay was immunoSEQ multiplex PCR. The sample shows roughly 170,000 clones, 75% to 95% of them seen only once. The sample here was peripheral blood, taken on day 0 of AZD1222 vaccination. These receptors were obtained from an adult in good health.

V usage is TRBV5-5 and J usage is TRBJ1-3; TRBD1 matches 9 bases. The germline gives CDR1 SGHKS, CDR2 YYEKEE (reference sequence). The CDR3 length is 17 residues. Trimming took 6 bases from V and 0 from J; bases not matched to a gene: 10. As DNA, the CDR3 is TGTGCCAGCACCATCTTCGGACAGGGGAGCTCTGGAAACACCATATATTTT. It translates to CASTIFGQGSSGNTIYF.

The chain links TRBV5-1 to TRBJ2-1; D is perhaps TRBD2 (6 bases). V lost 0 bases to trimming and J lost 2 bases, with 9 bases between them. Germline V CDR1 and CDR2: SGHRS, YFSETQ. CDR3 length: 15 residues. The CDR3 is CASSLDGGTYNEQFF. The CDR3 DNA sequence: TGCGCCAGCAGCTTGGACGGGGGTACCTACAATGAGCAGTTCTTC.

CDR3 sequence (DNA): TGTGCCAGTACCGGGACTAGCGGGGTAGAGACCCAGTACTTC. This sequence encodes CASTGTSGVETQYF. The genes are TRBV19 and TRBJ2-5; TRBD2 aligns across 13 bases. The germline gives CDR1 LNHDA, CDR2 SQIVND (reference sequence). The CDR3 has 14 amino acids. V shed 7 bases and J 4 bases; nucleotides not matched to a gene: 3.

The rearrangement uses TRBV9 and TRBJ1-6; no clear D gene. This CDR3 spans 13 amino acids. In germline, CDR1 is SGDLS, CDR2 YYNGEE. V gave up 3 bases and J gave up 14 bases, with 15 bases separating them. Written as DNA, the CDR3 is TGTGCCAGCAGCGCCGAAAAAACCTCCGCCCTCCACTTT. Translated: CASSAEKTSALHF.

The chain carries TRBV2 and TRBJ2-2, with no clear D. This CDR3 region has 12 residues. Germline lookup yields CDR1 SNHLY and CDR2 FYNNEI. V shed 6 bases and J shed 9 bases, with 11 bases lying between them. Here the CDR3 DNA reads TGTGCCAGCAGGCCAAGTACGTGGGAGCTGTTTTTT. As protein: CASRPSTWELFF.

Worth noting for this clone: One junction end disagrees with the germline gene, perhaps due to a read error. This chain uses TRBV7-7 with TRBJ1-2; the D is unclear. The CDR3 is 16 amino acids. Germline values: CDR1 SSHAT, CDR2 FNYEAQ (reference sequence). In nucleotides, the CDR3 is TGTGCTAGCAGCTTAGGGATGGGAACAGTTAACTATGGCTACACCTTC. It yields the protein CASSLGMGTVNYGYTF.

V gene TRBV2 combines with J gene TRBJ2-3; 10 bases map to TRBD2. J gave up 2 bases and V 6 bases, and 5 bases lay outside the gene matches. CDR1 and CDR2 (germline): SNHLY, FYNNEI. The length of the CDR3 is 15 residues. CDR3 DNA sequence: TGTGCCAGCAGGGCTAGCGGGAGCAACACAGATACGCAGTATTTT. It encodes CASRASGSNTDTQYF.

The chain recombines TRBV18 with TRBJ1-2; D unclear. Germline values: CDR1 KGHSH, CDR2 LQKENI. The CDR3 runs 13 residues. Trimming pared 0 bases from V and 4 bases from J, leaving 6 bases between. CDR3 region: CASSPPGAYGYTF. DNA for the CDR3: TGTGCCAGCTCACCACCGGGAGCCTATGGCTACACCTTC.

The chain employs TRBV7-6 and TRBJ2-7; D is unclear. With 2 bases removed from V and 3 bases from J, the gap between germline ends came to 11 bases. CDR1 and CDR2 (germline): SGHVS, FNYEAQ. The CDR3 runs 14 residues. The CDR3 region is CASSLLVGDYEQYF. The CDR3 DNA is TGTGCCAGCAGCTTACTGGTCGGTGACTACGAGCAGTACTTC. The whole variable domain, remainder taken from reference TRBV7-6 and TRBJ2-7, is GAGVSQSPRYKVTKRGQDVALRCDPISGHVSLYWYRQALGQGPEFLTYFNYEAQQDKSGLPNDRFSAERPEGSISTLTIQRTEQRDSAMYRCASSLLVGDYEQYFGPGTRLTVT.

The V call is TRBV6-5, the J call TRBJ1-3; D unclear. Deletions cut 0 bases from V and 2 bases from J, with 11 bases between. The CDR3 has 16 residues. Per germline, CDR1 MNHEY and CDR2 SVGAGI. The DNA of the CDR3 is TGTGCCAGCAGTTACTCGAGCGGGGTAGCTGGAAACACCATATATTTT. Its protein is CASSYSSGVAGNTIYF.

This clone has more than one count but fewer than ten. The chain joins TRBV5-1 to TRBJ2-5, with 9 bases matching TRBD1. Trimming took 4 bases from V and 8 from J; bases not matched to a gene: 6. The CDR3 contains 13 residues. Germline assignment: CDR1 SGHRS and CDR2 YFSETQ. Written as DNA, the CDR3 is TGCGCCAGCAGCCACCCGGACAGGGGCACCCAGTACTTC. It is translated as CASSHPDRGTQYF.

This chain links TRBV4-2 with TRBJ1-3; D perhaps matches TRBD1 (5 bases). Trimming pared 1 base from V and 4 bases from J, leaving 20 bases between. CDR1 and CDR2 (germline): LGHNA, YNFKEQ. The CDR3 contains 18 residues. Here the CDR3 DNA reads TGTGCCAGCAGCCAAGCTTCAGGAGCAGGGTTGGAGGGAAACACCATATATTTT. It specifies CASSQASGAGLEGNTIYF.

This clone was counted once. V gene TRBV6-5 combines with J gene TRBJ2-1; TRBD1 matches 8 bases. With V trimmed by 7 bases and J by 8 bases, 10 bases remained unmatched. This CDR3 region has 14 residues. Germline V gene lookup returns CDR1 MNHEY and CDR2 SVGAGI. The CDR3 nucleotides read TGTGCCAGCACCATGCGACAGGGGACTGATGAGCAGTTCTTC. Residues: CASTMRQGTDEQFF.

This rearrangement joins TRBV7-3 to TRBJ2-7; no reliable D call. The V and J ends lost 4 bases and 1 base respectively, with 8 bases between them. In germline, CDR1 is SGHTA, CDR2 FQGTGA. CDR3 size: 13 residues. In DNA form, the CDR3 reads TGTGCCAGCAGCTCCCCCGGGTCCTACGAGCAGTACTTC. It codes for CASSSPGSYEQYF.

The chain combines TRBV7-9 with TRBJ1-5, with TRBD1 identical over 10 bases. With V trimmed by 4 bases and J by 5 bases, 5 bases remained unmatched. The CDR3 spans 15 residues. Germline V gene lookup returns CDR1 SEHNR and CDR2 FQNEAQ (reference sequence). CDR3 DNA sequence: TGTGCCAGCAGCTCGACAGGGGGCACAGATCAGCCCCAGCATTTT. Encoded protein: CASSSTGGTDQPQHF.

V is TRBV7-2 and J is TRBJ2-2; 9 positions match TRBD1. The CDR3 is 15 amino acids. V lost 3 bases and J lost 7; bases outside the gene matches: 6. Germline CDR1 and CDR2: SGHTA and FQGNSA. CDR3 coding DNA: TGTGCCAGCAGCTTTACAGGGGGCGCGGGCGGGGAGCTGTTTTTT. Residues: CASSFTGGAGGELFF. Full variable domain (rest looked up from reference TRBV7-2 and TRBJ2-2): GAGVSQSPSNKVTEKGKDVELRCDPISGHTALYWYRQSLGQGLEFLIYFQGNSAPDKSGLPSDRFSAERTGGSVSTLTIQRTQQEDSAVYLCASSFTGGAGGELFFGEGSRLTVL.

The CDR3 DNA sequence: TGTGCCACTCGGCACGGAGGACTGTTTTTT. Translated: CATRHGGLFF. The V gene is TRBV19, the J gene TRBJ1-4; unclear D gene. The CDR3 totals 10 residues. In germline, CDR1 is LNHDA, CDR2 SQIVND (reference sequence). V was trimmed by 10 bases and J by 13 bases, leaving 13 bases between them.

The chain is built from TRBV5-8 and TRBJ1-1; D perhaps matches TRBD1 (5 bases). CDR1 SGHTS and CDR2 YDEGEE come from the germline V gene. The CDR3 has 11 amino acids. V shed 3 bases and J shed 9 bases, with 9 bases lying between them. Here the CDR3 reads CASSSGGKAFF. CDR3 in DNA: TGTGCCAGCAGCTCGGGGGGTAAAGCTTTCTTT.